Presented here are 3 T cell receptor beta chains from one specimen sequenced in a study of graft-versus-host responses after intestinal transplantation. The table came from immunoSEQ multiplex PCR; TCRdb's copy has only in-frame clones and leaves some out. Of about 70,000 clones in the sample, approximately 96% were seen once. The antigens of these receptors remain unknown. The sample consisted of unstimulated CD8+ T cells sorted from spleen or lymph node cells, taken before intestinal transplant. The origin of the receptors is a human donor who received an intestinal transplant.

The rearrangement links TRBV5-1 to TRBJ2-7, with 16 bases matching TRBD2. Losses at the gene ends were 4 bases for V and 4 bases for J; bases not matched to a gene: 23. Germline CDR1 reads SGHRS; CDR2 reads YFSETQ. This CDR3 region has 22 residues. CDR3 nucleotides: TGCGCCAGCAGCCCATGGGGGGGACAGGACCCTCCGGGACTAGCGGGAGGGTACGAGCAGTACTTC. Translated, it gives CASSPWGGQDPPGLAGGYEQYF.

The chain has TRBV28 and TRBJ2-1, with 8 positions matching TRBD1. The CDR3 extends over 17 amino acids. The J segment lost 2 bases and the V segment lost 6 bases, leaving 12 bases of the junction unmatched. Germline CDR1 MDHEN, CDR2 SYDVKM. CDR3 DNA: TGTGCCAGCAGCCCTAGTCTCCCAGGGGGCGCCTACAATGAGCAGTTCTTC. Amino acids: CASSPSLPGGAYNEQFF.

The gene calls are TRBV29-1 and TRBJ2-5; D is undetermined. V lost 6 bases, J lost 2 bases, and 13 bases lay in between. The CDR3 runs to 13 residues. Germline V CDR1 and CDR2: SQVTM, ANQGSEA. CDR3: CSVTFRSQETQYF. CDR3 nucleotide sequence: TGCAGCGTCACCTTCAGGAGTCAAGAGACCCAGTACTTC.